This T cell receptor beta chain derives from a study of OX40 agonist ivuxolimab in advanced cancers. About the study: Every 2 weeks, patients got intravenous ivuxolimab at one of six dose levels (0.01-10 mg/kg). Participants averaged about 66 years of age (range about 23 to 80) and were around 80% male.

The assay was immunoSEQ multiplex PCR, and TCRdb's table has in-frame clones only and misses some. The data show about 51,000 clones, with about 86% seen just once and about 3% held by the top ten. Patients were excluded for autoimmune disease history or systemic immunosuppression. The investigators sampled blood at baseline, at cycle 4 day 1, and at cycle 7 day 1. The starting material was CD4+ or CD8+ T cells sorted from blood, obtained in a trial of the OX40 agonist ivuxolimab. The receptor's source is an adult with an advanced solid tumor such as melanoma, head and neck, liver or kidney cancer.

For the CDR3, the DNA is TGTGCCAGCAGCTTGCAAGCTAAGGGTTCACCCCTCCACTTT. It yields the protein CASSLQAKGSPLHF. The genes are TRBV11-3 and TRBJ1-6; D uncertain. The CDR3 runs 14 residues. V shed 3 bases and J shed 9 bases, with 12 bases lying between them. The germline CDR1 and CDR2 sequences are SGHNT and YENEEA.